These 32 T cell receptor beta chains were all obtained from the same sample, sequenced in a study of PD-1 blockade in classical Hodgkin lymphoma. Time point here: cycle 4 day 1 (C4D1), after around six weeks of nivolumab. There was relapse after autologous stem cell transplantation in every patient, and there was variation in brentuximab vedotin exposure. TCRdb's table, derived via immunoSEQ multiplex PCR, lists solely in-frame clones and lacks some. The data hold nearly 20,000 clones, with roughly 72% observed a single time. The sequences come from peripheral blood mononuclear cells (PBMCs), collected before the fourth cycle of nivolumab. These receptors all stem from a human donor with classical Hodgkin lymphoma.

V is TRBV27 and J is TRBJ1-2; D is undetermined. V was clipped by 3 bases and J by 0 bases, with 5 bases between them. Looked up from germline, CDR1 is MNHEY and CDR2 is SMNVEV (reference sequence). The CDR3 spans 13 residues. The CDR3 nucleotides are TGTGCCAGCAGTTTCAGCTCTAACTATGGCTACACCTTC. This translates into CASSFSSNYGYTF.

CDR3 DNA sequence: TGTGCCAGCAGCCGATCCGGGACAGACTACGAGCAGTACTTC. It is translated as CASSRSGTDYEQYF. This chain connects TRBV11-2 to TRBJ2-7; the match to TRBD1 covers 7 bases. Germline trimming cut 5 bases from V and 3 bases from J; bases unmatched to any gene: 7. CDR3 length: 14 residues. Germline assignment: CDR1 SGHAT and CDR2 FQNNGV.

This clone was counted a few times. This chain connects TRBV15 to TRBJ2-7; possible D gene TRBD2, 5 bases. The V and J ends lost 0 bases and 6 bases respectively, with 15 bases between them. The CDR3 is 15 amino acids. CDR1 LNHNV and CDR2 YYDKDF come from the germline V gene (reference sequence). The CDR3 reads CATSRDGGGPLEQYF. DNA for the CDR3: TGTGCCACCAGCAGAGATGGTGGAGGCCCCCTCGAGCAGTACTTC.

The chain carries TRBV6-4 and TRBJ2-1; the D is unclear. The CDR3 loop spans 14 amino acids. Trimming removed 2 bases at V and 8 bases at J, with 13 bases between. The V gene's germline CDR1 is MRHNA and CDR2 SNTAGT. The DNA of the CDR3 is TGTGCCAGCAGTGACCCCAAAAGATCCGATGAGCAGTTCTTC. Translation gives CASSDPKRSDEQFF.

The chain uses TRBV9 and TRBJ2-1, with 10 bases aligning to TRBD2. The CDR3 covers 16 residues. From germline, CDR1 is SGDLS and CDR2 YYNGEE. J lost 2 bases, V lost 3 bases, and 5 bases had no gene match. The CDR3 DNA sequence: TGTGCCAGCAGCGAGAGGAGCGGGGGGGCCTACAATGAGCAGTTCTTC. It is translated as CASSERSGGAYNEQFF.

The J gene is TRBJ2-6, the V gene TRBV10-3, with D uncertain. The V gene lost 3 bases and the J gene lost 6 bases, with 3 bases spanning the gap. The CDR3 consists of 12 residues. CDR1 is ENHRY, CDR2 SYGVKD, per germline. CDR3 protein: CAISEEANVLTF. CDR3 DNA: TGTGCCATCAGTGAAGAGGCCAACGTCCTGACTTTC.

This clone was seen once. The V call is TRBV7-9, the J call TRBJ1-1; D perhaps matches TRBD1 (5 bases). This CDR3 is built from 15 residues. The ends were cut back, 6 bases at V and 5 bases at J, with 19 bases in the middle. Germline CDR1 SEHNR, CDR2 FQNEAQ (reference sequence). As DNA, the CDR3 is TGTGCCAGCAGTCAATTCCGGGACTTGGGAACTGAAGCTTTCTTT. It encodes CASSQFRDLGTEAFF.

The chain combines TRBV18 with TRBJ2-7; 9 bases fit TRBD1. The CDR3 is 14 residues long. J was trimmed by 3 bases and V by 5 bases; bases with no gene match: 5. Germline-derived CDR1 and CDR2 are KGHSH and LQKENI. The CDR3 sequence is CASSLTGQGYEQYF. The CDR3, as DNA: TGTGCCAGCTCATTAACGGGACAGGGCTACGAGCAGTACTTC. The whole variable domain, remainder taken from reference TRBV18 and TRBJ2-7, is NAGVMQNPRHLVRRRGQEARLRCSPMKGHSHVYWYRQLPEEGLKFMVYLQKENIIDESGMPKERFSAEFPKEGPSILRIQQVVRGDSAAYFCASSLTGQGYEQYFGPGTRLTVT.

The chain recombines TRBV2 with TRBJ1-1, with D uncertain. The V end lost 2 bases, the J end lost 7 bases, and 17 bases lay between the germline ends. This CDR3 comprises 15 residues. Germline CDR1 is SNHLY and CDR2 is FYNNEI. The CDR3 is CASSEFVLAGGEAFF. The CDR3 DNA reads TGTGCCAGCAGTGAATTCGTTCTGGCGGGCGGTGAAGCTTTCTTT.

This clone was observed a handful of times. Here the CDR3 reads CASSESGGEGNEQFF. CDR3 DNA sequence: TGCGCCAGCAGTGAGTCCGGCGGGGAGGGCAATGAGCAGTTCTTC. V is TRBV10-1 and J is TRBJ2-1, with 7 nucleotides matching TRBD2. The length of the CDR3 is 15 residues. J gave up 6 bases and V 0 bases, and 5 bases lay outside the gene matches. CDR1 and CDR2 (germline): WNHNN, SYGVQD (reference sequence).

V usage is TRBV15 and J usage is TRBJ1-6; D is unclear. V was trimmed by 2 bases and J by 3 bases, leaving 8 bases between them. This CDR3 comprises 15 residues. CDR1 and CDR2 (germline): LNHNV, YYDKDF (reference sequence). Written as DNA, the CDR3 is TGTGCCACCAGCAGACCGGATTACTATAATTCACCCCTCCACTTT. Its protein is CATSRPDYYNSPLHF.

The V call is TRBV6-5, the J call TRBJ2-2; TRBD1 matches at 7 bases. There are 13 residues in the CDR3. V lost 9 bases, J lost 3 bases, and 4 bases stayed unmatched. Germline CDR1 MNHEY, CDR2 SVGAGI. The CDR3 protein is CASRTGYTGELFF. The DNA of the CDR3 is TGTGCCAGTCGGACAGGATACACCGGGGAGCTGTTTTTT.

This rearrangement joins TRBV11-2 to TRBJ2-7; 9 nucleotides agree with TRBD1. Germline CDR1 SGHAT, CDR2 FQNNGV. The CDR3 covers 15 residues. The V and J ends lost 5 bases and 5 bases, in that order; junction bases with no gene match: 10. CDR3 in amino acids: CASSHRDRVSHEQYF. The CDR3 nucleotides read TGTGCCAGCAGCCACCGGGACAGGGTAAGCCACGAGCAGTACTTC.

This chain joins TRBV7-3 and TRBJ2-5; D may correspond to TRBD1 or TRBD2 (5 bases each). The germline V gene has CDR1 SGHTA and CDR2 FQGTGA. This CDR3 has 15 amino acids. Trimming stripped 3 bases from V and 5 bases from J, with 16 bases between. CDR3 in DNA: TGTGCCAGCAGCTTCGCTTGGGGCACGGGGGAGACCCAGTACTTC. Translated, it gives CASSFAWGTGETQYF.

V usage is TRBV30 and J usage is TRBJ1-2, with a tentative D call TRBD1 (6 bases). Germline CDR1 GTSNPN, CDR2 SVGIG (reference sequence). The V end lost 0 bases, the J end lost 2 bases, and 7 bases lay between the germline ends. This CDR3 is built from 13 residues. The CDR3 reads CAWSVDSNYGYTF. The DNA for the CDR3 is TGTGCCTGGAGTGTGGACAGCAACTATGGCTACACCTTC.

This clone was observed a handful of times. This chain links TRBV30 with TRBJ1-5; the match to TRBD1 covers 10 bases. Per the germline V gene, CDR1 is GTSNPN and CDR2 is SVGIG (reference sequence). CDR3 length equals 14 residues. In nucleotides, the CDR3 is TGTGCATACAAAGCGGGACAGGGGCATCAGCCCCAGCATTTT. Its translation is CAYKAGQGHQPQHF.

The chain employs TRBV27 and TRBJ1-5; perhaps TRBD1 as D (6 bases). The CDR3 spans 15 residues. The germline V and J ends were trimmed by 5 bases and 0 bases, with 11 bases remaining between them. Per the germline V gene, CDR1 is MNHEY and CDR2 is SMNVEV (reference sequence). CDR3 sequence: CASSNQGSSNQPQHF. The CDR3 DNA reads TGTGCCAGCAGTAACCAGGGGAGTAGCAATCAGCCCCAGCATTTT.

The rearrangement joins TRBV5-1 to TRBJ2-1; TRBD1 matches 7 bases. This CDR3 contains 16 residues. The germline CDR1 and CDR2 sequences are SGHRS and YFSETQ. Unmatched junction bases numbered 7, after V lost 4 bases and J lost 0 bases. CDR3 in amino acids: CASSLTTGSSYNEQFF. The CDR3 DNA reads TGCGCCAGCAGCCTGACGACAGGGAGCTCCTACAATGAGCAGTTCTTC.

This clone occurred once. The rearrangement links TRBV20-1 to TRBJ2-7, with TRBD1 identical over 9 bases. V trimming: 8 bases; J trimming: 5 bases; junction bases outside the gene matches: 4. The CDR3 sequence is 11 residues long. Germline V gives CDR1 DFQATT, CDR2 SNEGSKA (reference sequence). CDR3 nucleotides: TGCAGTCCGGGACAGGGCAACGAGCAGTACTTC. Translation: CSPGQGNEQYF.

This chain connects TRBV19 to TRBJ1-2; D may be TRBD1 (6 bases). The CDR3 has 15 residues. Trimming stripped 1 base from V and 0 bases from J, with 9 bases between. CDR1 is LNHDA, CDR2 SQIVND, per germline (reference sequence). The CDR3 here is CASSIAGGTNYGYTF. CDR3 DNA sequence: TGTGCCAGTAGTATAGCCGGGGGCACTAACTATGGCTACACCTTC.

CDR3: CASSATLGNTIYF. The CDR3 DNA reads as TGCGCCAGCAGCGCAACCCTCGGAAACACCATATATTTT. The rearrangement links TRBV5-1 to TRBJ1-3; D call uncertain. V lost 4 bases and J 4 bases, leaving 9 bases between the germline ends. The V gene's germline CDR1 is SGHRS and CDR2 YFSETQ. The length of the CDR3 is 13 residues. The full variable domain, with the rest looked up from reference TRBV5-1 and TRBJ1-3, is KAGVTQTPRYLIKTRGQQVTLSCSPISGHRSVSWYQQTPGQGLQFLFEYFSETQRNKGNFPGRFSGRQFSNSRSEMNVSTLELGDSALYLCASSATLGNTIYFGEGSWLTVV.

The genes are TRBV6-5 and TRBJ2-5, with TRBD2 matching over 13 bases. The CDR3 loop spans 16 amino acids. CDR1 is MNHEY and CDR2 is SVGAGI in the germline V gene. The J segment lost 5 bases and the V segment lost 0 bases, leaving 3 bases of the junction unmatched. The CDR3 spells CASSYSLAGGLETQYF. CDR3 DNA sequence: TGTGCCAGCAGTTACTCACTAGCGGGGGGGCTGGAGACCCAGTACTTC.

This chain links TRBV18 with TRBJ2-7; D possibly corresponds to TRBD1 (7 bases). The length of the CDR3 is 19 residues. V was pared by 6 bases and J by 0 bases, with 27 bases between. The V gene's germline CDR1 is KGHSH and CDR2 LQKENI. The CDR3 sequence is CASSSPLIAGGLSSYEQYF. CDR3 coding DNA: TGTGCCAGCTCCTCACCACTAATTGCAGGGGGGCTAAGCTCCTACGAGCAGTACTTC.

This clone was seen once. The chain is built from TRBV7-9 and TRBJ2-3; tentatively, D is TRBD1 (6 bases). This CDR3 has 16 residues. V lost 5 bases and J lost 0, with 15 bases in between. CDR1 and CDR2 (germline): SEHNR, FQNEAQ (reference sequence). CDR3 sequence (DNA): TGTGCCAGCAGCGCTTCTTTAGGGGGAAGCACAGATACGCAGTATTTT. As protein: CASSASLGGSTDTQYF. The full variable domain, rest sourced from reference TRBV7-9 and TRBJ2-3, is DTGVSQNPRHKITKRGQNVTFRCDPISEHNRLYWYRQTLGQGPEFLTYFQNEAQLEKSRLLSDRFSAERPKGSFSTLEIQRTEQGDSAMYLCASSASLGGSTDTQYFGPGTRLTVL.

The CDR3 sequence: CASSLGQGSTGELFF. The CDR3 DNA is TGTGCCAGCTCGCTCGGACAGGGTAGCACCGGGGAGCTGTTTTTT. V usage is TRBV18 and J usage is TRBJ2-2; TRBD1 aligns across 8 bases. The germline gives CDR1 KGHSH, CDR2 LQKENI. The CDR3 covers 15 residues. The V and J ends lost 6 bases and 4 bases, in that order; junction bases with no gene match: 7.

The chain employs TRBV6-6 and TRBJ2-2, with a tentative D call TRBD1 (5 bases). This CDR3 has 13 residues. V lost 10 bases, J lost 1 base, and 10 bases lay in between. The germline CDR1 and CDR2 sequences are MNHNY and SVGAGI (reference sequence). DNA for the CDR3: TGTGCCACGTTGGGGCAGAACACCGGGGAGCTGTTTTTT. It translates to CATLGQNTGELFF.

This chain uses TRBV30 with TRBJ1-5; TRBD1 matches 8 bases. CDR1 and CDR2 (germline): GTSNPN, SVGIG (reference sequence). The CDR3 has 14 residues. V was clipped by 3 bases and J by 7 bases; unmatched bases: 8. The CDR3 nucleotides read TGTGCCTGGAGCCCGACAGGGGATCGACAGCCCCAGCATTTT. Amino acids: CAWSPTGDRQPQHF.

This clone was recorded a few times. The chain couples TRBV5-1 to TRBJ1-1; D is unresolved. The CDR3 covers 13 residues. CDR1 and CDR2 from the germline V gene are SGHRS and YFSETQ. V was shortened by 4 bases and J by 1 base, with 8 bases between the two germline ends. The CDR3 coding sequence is TGCGCCAGCAGCATGACGGGGAACACTGAAGCTTTCTTT. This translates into CASSMTGNTEAFF.

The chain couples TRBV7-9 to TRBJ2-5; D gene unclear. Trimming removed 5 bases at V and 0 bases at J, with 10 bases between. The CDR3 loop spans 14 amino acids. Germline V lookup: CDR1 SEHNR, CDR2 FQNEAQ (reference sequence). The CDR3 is CASSSESYQETQYF. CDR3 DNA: TGTGCCAGCAGCAGTGAATCGTACCAAGAGACCCAGTACTTC.

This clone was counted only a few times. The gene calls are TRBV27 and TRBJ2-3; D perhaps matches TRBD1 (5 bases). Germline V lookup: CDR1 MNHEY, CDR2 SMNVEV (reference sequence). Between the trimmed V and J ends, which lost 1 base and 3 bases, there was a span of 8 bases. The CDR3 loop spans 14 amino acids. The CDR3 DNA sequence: TGTGCCAGCAGTTTATTAGGGGTAACAGATACGCAGTATTTT. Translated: CASSLLGVTDTQYF.

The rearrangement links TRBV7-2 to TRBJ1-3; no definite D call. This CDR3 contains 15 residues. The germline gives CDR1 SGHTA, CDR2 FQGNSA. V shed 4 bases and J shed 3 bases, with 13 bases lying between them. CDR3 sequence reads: CASSSDGRSGNTIYF. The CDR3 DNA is TGTGCCAGCAGCTCGGACGGGAGGAGTGGAAACACCATATATTTT.

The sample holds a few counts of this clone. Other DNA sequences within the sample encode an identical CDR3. DNA of the CDR3: TGTGCCAGCGGGGTGGGAGGGGGACGAGCTTTCTTT. As protein: CASGVGGGRAFF. The chain joins TRBV2 to TRBJ1-1; a weak D match, TRBD1 (6 bases). V lost 8 bases to trimming and J lost 10 bases, with 17 bases between them. The CDR3 contains 12 residues. Germline V gene lookup returns CDR1 SNHLY and CDR2 FYNNEI.